This T cell receptor beta chain came from a study of shared clonotypes between healthy human individuals. Overall study: The study drew on a couple of women and a few men aged 18 to 49 as donors.

Each replicate PCR on the sorted subsets used approximately 200 ng DNA (around 30,000 T cell genomes). The repertoire was sequenced with immunoSEQ multiplex PCR; TCRdb's copy has only in-frame clones and lacks some. The repertoire holds approximately 2.5 million clones, with approximately 94% as singletons. This CDR3 is built from 19 residues. Germline loops: CDR1 SEHNR, CDR2 FQNEAQ (reference sequence). V shed 3 bases and J 8 bases; nucleotides not matched to a gene: 21. The J gene is TRBJ2-1, the V gene TRBV7-9; 8 bases are shared with TRBD2. This receptor was identified in a man aged 18 to 35 in good health. Some clones in this sample may be carry-over from other donors' samples. The sample comprised naive CD4+ T cells from PBMCs. Stated subset: CD45RA+ positively selected. The DNA of the CDR3 is TGTGCCAGCAGCTTTTGGAGAGGTAGCGGGAATCCAAAGGGCGATGAGCAGTTCTTC. Protein: CASSFWRGSGNPKGDEQFF.